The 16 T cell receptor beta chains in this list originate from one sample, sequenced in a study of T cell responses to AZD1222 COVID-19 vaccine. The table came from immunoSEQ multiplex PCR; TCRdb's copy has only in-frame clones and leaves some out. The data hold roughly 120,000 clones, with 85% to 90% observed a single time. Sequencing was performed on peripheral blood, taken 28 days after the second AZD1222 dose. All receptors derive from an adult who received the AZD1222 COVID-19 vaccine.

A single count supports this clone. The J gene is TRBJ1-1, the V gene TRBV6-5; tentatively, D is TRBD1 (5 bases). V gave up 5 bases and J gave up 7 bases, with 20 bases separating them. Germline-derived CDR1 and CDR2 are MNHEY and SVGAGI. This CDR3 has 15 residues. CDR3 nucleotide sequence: TGTGCCAGCAGTCTGACCGGGGCGGCGGCAGGTGAAGCTTTCTTT. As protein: CASSLTGAAAGEAFF.

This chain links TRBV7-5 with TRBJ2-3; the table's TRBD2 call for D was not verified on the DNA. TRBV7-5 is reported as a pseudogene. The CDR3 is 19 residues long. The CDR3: CVRSSSARVERGRTDTQYF. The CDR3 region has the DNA TGTGTCAGAAGCTCTAGCGCGCGGGTGGAGCGGGGGCGCACAGATACGCAGTATTTT.

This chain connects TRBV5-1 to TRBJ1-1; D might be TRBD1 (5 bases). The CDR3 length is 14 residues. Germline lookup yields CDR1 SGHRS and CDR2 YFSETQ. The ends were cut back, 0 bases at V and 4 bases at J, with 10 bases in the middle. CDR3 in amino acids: CASSLEMGGTEAFF. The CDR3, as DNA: TGCGCCAGCAGCTTGGAGATGGGGGGCACTGAAGCTTTCTTT.

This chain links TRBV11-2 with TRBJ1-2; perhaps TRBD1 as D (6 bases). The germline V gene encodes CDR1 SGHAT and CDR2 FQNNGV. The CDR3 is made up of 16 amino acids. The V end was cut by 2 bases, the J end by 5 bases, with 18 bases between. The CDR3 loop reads CASSLRPGVARYGYTF. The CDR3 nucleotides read TGTGCCAGCAGCTTACGACCAGGGGTCGCCAGGTATGGCTACACCTTC.

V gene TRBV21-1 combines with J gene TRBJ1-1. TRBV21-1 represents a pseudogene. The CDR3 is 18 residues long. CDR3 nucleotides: TGTGCCAGCAGCAAATTGTATGTCTGGGTCAGGAGGAACACTGAAGCTTTCTTT. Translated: CASSKLYVWVRRNTEAFF.

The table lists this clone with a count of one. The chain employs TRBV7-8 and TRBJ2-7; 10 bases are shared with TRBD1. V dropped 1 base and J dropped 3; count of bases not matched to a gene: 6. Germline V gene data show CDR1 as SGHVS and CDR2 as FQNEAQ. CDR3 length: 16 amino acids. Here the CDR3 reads CASSLGLGQGSYEQYF. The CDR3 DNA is TGTGCCAGCAGCTTAGGGTTGGGACAGGGGAGCTACGAGCAGTACTTC.

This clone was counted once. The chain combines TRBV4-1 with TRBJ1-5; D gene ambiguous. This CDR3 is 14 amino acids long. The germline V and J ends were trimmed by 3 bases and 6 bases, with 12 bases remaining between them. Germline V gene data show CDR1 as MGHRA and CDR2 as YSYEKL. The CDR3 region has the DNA TGCGCCAGCAGCCACGGAGGGTTCATTCAGCCCCAGCATTTT. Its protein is CASSHGGFIQPQHF.

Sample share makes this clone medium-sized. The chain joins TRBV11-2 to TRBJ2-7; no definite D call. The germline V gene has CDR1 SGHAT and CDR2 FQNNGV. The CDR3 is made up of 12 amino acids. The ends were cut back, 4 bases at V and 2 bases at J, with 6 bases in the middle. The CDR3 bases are TGTGCCAGCAGCTCAGACGCCTACGAGCAGTACTTC. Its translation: CASSSDAYEQYF.

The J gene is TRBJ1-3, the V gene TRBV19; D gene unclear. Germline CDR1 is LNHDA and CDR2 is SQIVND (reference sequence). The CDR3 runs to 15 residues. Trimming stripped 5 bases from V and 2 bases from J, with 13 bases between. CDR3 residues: CASSSSGSTGNTIYF. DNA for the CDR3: TGTGCCAGTAGTTCCTCGGGGAGTACTGGAAACACCATATATTTT.

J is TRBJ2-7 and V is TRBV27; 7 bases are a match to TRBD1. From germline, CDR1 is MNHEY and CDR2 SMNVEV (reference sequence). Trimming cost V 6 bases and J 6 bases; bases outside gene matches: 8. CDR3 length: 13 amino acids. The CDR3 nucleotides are TGTGCCAGCAGCCCGACAGGGTTGGGCGAGCAGTACTTC. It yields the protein CASSPTGLGEQYF.

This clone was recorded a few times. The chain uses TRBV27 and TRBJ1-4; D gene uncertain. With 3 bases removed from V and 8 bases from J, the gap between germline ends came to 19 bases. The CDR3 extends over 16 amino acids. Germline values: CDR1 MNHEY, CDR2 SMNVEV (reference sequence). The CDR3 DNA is TGTGCCAGCAGTTTGGTGTATTCTCCCCCAGGCGAAAAACTGTTTTTT. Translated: CASSLVYSPPGEKLFF. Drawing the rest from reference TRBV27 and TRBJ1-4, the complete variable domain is EAQVTQNPRYLITVTGKKLTVTCSQNMNHEYMSWYRQDPGLGLRQIYYSMNVEVTDKGDVPEGYKVSRKEKRNFPLILESPSPNQTSLYFCASSLVYSPPGEKLFFGSGTQLSVL.

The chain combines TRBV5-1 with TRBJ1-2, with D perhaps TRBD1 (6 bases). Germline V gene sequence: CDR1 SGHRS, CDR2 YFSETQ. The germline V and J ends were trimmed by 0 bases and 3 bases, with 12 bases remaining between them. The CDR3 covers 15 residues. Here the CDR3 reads CASSLGPGVDYGYTF. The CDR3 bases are TGCGCCAGCAGCTTGGGGCCAGGGGTAGACTATGGCTACACCTTC. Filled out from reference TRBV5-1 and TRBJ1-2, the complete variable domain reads KAGVTQTPRYLIKTRGQQVTLSCSPISGHRSVSWYQQTPGQGLQFLFEYFSETQRNKGNFPGRFSGRQFSNSRSEMNVSTLELGDSALYLCASSLGPGVDYGYTFGSGTRLTVV.

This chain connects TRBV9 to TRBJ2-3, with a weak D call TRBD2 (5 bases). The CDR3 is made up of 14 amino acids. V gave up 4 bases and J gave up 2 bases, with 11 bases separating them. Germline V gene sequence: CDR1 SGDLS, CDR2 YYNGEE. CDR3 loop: CASSRYGDTDTQYF. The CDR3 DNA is TGTGCCAGCAGCCGGTACGGGGACACAGATACGCAGTATTTT.

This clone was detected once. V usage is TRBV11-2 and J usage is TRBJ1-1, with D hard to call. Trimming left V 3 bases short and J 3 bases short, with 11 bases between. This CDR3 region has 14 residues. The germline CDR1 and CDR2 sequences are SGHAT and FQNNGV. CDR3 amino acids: CASSFSGSHTEAFF. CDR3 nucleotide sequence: TGTGCCAGCAGCTTTTCTGGGAGCCACACTGAAGCTTTCTTT.

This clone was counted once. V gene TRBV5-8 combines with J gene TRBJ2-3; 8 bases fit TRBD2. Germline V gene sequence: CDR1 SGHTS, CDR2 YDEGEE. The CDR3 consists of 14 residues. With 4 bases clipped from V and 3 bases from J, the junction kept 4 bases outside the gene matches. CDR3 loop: CASSEGLVTDTQYF. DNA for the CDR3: TGTGCCAGCAGCGAGGGACTAGTAACAGATACGCAGTATTTT. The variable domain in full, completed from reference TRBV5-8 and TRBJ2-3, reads EAGVTQSPTHLIKTRGQQATLRCSPISGHTSVYWYQQALGLGLQFLLWYDEGEERNRGNFPPRFSGRQFPNYSSELNVNALELEDSALYLCASSEGLVTDTQYFGPGTRLTVL.

This CDR3 is CASSQDMNTEAFF. CDR3 nucleotide sequence: TGCGCCAGCAGCCAGGATATGAACACTGAAGCTTTCTTT. The V and J genes are TRBV4-1 and TRBJ1-1; no definite D call. From germline, CDR1 is MGHRA and CDR2 YSYEKL. V was shortened by 3 bases and J by 0 bases, with 5 bases between the two germline ends. This CDR3 is 13 amino acids long.